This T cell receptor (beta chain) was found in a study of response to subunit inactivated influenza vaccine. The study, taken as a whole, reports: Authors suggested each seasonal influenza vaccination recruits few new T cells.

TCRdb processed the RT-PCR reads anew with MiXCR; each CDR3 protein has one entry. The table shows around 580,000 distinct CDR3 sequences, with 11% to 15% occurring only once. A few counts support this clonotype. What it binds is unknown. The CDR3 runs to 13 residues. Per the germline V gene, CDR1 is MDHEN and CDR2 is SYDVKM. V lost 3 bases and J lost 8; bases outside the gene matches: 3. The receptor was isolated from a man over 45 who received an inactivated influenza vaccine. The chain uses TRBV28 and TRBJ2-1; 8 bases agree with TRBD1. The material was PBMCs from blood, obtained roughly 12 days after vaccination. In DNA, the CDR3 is TGTGCCAGCAGTTTGCAGGGGGCCTATGAGCAGTTCTTC. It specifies CASSLQGAYEQFF.